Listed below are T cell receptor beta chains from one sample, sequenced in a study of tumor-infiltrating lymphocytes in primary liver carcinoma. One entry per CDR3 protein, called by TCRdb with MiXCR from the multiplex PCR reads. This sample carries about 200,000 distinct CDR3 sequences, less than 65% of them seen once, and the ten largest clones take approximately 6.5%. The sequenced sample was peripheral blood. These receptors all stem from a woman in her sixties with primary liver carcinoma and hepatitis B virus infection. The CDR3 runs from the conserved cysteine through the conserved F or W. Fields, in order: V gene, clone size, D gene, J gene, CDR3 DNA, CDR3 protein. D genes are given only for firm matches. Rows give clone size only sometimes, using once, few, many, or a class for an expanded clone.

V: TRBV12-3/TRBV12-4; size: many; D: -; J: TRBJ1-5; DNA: TGTGCCAGCAGTTTAGGAGTTTTGGGGTATCGCAATCAGCCCCAGCATTTT; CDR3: CASSLGVLGYRNQPQHF
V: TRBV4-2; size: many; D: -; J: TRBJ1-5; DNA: TGTGCCAGCAGCCAAGCGGCAGAATCCAATCAGCCCCAGCATTTT; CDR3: CASSQAAESNQPQHF
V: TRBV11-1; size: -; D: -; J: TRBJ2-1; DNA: TGTGCCAGTAGCTTAGAATCTGGGCCCTACAATGAGCAGTTCTTC; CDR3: CASSLESGPYNEQFF
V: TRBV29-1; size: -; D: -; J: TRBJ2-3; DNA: TGCAGGGTTGAAGTTTATCAGGGGATACAGTATTTT; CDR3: CRVEVYQGIQYF
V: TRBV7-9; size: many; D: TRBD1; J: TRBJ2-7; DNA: TGTGCCAGCAGCCGACAGGGGGTAATGGACGAGCAGTACTTC; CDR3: CASSRQGVMDEQYF
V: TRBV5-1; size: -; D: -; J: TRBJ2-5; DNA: TGCGCCAGCAGCATGGGAGTGTCAGGGGGAGGAGAGACCCAGTACTTC; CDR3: CASSMGVSGGGETQYF
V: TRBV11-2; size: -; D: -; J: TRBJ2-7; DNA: TGTGCCAGCGGGACGGGCTACGAGCAGTACTTC; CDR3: CASGTGYEQYF
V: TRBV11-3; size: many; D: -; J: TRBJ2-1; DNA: TGTGCCAGCAGCTTAGGGTTTGCCAGCAACAATGAGCAGTTCTTC; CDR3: CASSLGFASNNEQFF
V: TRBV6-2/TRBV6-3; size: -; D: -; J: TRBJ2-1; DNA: TGTGCCAGCACCCGACCCGGGGTACTAGGGGGGAAGAGGTATGAGCAGTTCTTC; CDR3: CASTRPGVLGGKRYEQFF
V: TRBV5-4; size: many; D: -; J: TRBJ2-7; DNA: TGTGCCAGCAGCTTGATGGCAGGTGGGAACGAGCAGTACTTC; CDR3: CASSLMAGGNEQYF
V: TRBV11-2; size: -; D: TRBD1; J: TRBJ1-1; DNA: TGTGCCAGCAGCTCAAGACAGGGCGGGGGTGAAGCTTTCTTT; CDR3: CASSSRQGGGEAFF
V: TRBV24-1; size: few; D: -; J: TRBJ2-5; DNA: TGTGCCACCAGTGATCGGGGTGCCCAAGAGACCCAGTACTTC; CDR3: CATSDRGAQETQYF
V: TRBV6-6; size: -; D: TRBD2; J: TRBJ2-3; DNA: TGTGCCAGCAGTTACAAAGGACTAGCGCGTTCAGGTACGCAGTATTTT; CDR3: CASSYKGLARSGTQYF
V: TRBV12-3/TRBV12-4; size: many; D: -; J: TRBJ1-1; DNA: TGTGCCAGCAGTTCTCCTCGCACTGAAGCTTTCTTT; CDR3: CASSSPRTEAFF
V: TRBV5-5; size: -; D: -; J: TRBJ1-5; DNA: TGTGCCAGCAGCTTGCAGGGCAATCAGCCCCAGCATTTT; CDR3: CASSLQGNQPQHF
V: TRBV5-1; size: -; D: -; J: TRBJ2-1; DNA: TGCGCCAGCGCACTTCAGGTACAGGGCCACAGTGAGCAATTCTTC; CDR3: CASALQVQGHSEQFF
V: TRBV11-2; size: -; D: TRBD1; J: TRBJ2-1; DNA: TGTGCCAACAGCCCGAGGGACAGGACTAAATACAATGAGCAATTCTTC; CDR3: CANSPRDRTKYNEQFF
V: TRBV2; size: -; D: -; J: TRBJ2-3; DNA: TGTGCCAGCAGGAGGGCCCCCCCAGATACGCAGTATTTT; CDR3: CASRRAPPDTQYF
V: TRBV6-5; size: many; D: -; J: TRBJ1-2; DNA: TGTGCCAGCAGACGTAACCGGGACACCGATAATGGCTACACCTTC; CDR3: CASRRNRDTDNGYTF
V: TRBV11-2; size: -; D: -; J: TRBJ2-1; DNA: TGTGCTAGCAGTCTCCTAGCGAACTCCTACAATGACCAGTTCTTC; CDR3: CASSLLANSYNDQFF
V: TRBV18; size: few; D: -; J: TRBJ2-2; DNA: TGTGCCAGCTCGAAACAGGCGCCCGGGGAGCTGTTTTTT; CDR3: CASSKQAPGELFF
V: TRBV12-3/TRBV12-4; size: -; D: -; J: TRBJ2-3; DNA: TGTGCCAACAGTCCTCCTGGACGGAGTACAGATACGCAGTATTTT; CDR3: CANSPPGRSTDTQYF
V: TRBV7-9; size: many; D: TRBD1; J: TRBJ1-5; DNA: TGTGCCAGCAGCCCACAGGGGGCAGGGAGCAATCAGCCCCAGCATTTT; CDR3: CASSPQGAGSNQPQHF
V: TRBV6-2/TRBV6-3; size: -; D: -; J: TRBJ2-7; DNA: TGTGCCAGCAGTTCCCCTTTCTTGGCAGGGCTTGGGGACGAGCAGTACTTC; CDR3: CASSSPFLAGLGDEQYF
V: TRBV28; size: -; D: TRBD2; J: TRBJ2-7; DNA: TGTGCCAGCAGTTTCCGGGAGGGCCGCCCGTCCTACGAGCAGTACTTC; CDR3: CASSFREGRPSYEQYF
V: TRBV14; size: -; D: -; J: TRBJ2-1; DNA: TGTGCCAACAGCCAAGAGGCAGGACGAAACTACAATGAGCAGTTCTTC; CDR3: CANSQEAGRNYNEQFF
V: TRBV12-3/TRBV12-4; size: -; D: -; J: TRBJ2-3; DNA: TGTGCCAGCAGGACAAGGCATTTGAGCACAGATACGCAGTATTTT; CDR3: CASRTRHLSTDTQYF
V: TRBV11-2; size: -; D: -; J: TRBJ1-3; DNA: TGTGCCAGCAGTCCCATTTCAGGGAGCTCTGGAAACATCATATATTTT; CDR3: CASSPISGSSGNIIYF
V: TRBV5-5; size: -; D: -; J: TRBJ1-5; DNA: TGTGCCAGCAGCTTGGAGAGGTATTACAATCAGCCCCAGCATTTT; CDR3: CASSLERYYNQPQHF
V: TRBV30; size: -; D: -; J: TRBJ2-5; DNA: TGTGCCTGGACCATTCAGGGGGGAGAGACCCAGTACTTC; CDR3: CAWTIQGGETQYF
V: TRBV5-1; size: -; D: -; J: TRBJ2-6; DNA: TGCGCCAGCAGCTTTATTATGGGGATAGGGGCCAACGTCCTGACTTTC; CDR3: CASSFIMGIGANVLTF
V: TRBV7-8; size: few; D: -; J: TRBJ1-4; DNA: TGTGCCAGCAGCTTAGTTTGGAGCGCCTCTCCAGAAAAACTGTTTTTT; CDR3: CASSLVWSASPEKLFF
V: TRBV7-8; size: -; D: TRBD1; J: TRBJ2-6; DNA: TGTGCCAGCAGCATGGGTACACGAAGACAGGGGGCTAACGTCCTGACTTTC; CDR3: CASSMGTRRQGANVLTF
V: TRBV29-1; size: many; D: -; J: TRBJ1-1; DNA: TGCAGCGTTGCTGGGGGGCCGACTGAAGCTTTCTTT; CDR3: CSVAGGPTEAFF
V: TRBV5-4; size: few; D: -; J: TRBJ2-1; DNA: TGTGCCAGCAGCACAAGGTGGGACCACTCCTACAATGAGCAGTTCTTC; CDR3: CASSTRWDHSYNEQFF
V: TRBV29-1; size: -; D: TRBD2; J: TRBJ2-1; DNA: TGCAGCGTTGCATGGACTAGCGGGAGCGGTGAGCAGTCCTTC; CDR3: CSVAWTSGSGEQSF
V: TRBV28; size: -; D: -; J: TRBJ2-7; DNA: TGTGCCAGCCGGAAGGACGGTTACTACGAGCAGTACTTC; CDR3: CASRKDGYYEQYF
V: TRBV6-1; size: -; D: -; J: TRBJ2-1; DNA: TGTGCCAGCAGTGGTGGGACATGGGGCTTCAATGAGCAGTTCTTC; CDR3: CASSGGTWGFNEQFF
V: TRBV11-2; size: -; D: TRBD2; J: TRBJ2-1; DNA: TGTGCCAACAGCCCCACTAGCGGGAGTTACAATGAGCAGTTCTTC; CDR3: CANSPTSGSYNEQFF
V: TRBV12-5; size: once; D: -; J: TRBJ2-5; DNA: TGTGCCAGTGGTATCTCGGACAGCTCGGGGGAGACCCAGTACTTC; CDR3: CASGISDSSGETQYF
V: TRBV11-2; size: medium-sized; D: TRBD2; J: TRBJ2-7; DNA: TGTGCCAGCAGCTTTCTGGTGGCTAGCGGGGGTACCCTGTACGAGCAGTACTTC; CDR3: CASSFLVASGGTLYEQYF
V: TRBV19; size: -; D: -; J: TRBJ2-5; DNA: TGTGCCAGTGGTATCGGTCTAGCGCCCGACGGAGAGACCCAGTACTTC; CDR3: CASGIGLAPDGETQYF
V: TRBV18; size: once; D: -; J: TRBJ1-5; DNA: TGTGCCAGCTCACCCGCTCCGCAAGGAAATCAGCCCCAGCATTTT; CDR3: CASSPAPQGNQPQHF
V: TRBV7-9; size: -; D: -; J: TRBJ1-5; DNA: TGTGCCAGCAGCTTGGGGCTACGGGGGAGCAATCAGCCCCAGCATTTT; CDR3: CASSLGLRGSNQPQHF
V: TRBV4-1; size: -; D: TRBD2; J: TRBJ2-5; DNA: TGCGCCAGCAGCCGGGAGGGACTCTATTCCCAAGAGACCCAGTACTTC; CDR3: CASSREGLYSQETQYF
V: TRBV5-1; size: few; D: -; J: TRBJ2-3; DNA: TGCGCCAGCAGCTTGCAGCTAGAGGGCACAGATACGCAGTATTTT; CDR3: CASSLQLEGTDTQYF
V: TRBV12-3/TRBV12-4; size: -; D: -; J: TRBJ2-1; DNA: TGTGCCAGCAGTCCTTCAGACAGGAGGCGATTCTTC; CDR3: CASSPSDRRRFF
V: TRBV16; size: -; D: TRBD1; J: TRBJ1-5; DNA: TGTGCCAGCAGCCAAGGACAGGGGAGCAATCAGCCCCAGCATTTT; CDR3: CASSQGQGSNQPQHF
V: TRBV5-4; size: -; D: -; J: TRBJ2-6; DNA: TGTGCCAGCAGGAGGGGTAACATAGGCTCTGGGGCCAACGTCCTGACTTTC; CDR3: CASRRGNIGSGANVLTF
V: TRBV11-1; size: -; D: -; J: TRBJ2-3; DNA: TGTGCCAGCAGCATAAGGGTCCCTACTAGCAGGAAAGCGACAGATACGCAGTATTTT; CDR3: CASSIRVPTSRKATDTQYF
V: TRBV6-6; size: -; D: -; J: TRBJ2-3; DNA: TGTGCCAGCAGTTGGGACGGGAACACAGATACGCAATATTTT; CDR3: CASSWDGNTDTQYF